This T cell receptor beta chain was retrieved from a study of blood T cell repertoires in COVID-19. About the research overall: T cells, B-cell-depleted T cells, or PBMCs provided the cDNA or gDNA that served as material.

CDR1 and CDR2 from the germline V gene are SNHLY and FYNNEI. Trimming removed 7 bases at V and 0 bases at J, with 12 bases between. The CDR3 contains 14 residues. Sequencing used immunoSEQ multiplex PCR; TCRdb keeps in-frame clones, though not all of them. Here the sample spans 490,000 or so clones, approximately 87% being singletons. Sequencing input: PBMCs or T cells enriched from blood (not recorded which). The TCR originated in a woman in her thirties or forties who had recovered from COVID-19. The chain carries TRBV2 and TRBJ2-5; D gene uncertain. The CDR3 coding sequence is TGTGCCAGCAAGTTGGAGAGGTACCAAGAGACCCAGTACTTC. Its translation is CASKLERYQETQYF. The full variable domain, with the rest looked up from reference TRBV2 and TRBJ2-5, is EPEVTQTPSHQVTQMGQEVILRCVPISNHLYFYWYRQILGQKVEFLVSFYNNEISEKSEIFDDQFSVERPDGSNFTLKIRSTKLEDSAMYFCASKLERYQETQYFGPGTRLLVL.